The next 21 T cell receptor beta chains were all read from a single sample in a study of blood T cell repertoires in COVID-19 (dated by TCRdb to the early 2020s). Library prep was done by the immunoSEQ multiplex PCR assay. TCRdb mirrors the immuneACCESS table, restricted to in-frame sequences. Some clones are absent from its copies; in checked studies, under half trace to an unresolved V gene, and the reason for the others is unknown. The sample data list approximately 54,000 clones, and around nine tenths of these were observed just once. Less than 4% of the sample is in the top ten clones. The source material was peripheral blood. Source of these receptors: a man aged 50 to 60 with acute or convalescent COVID-19.

CDR3 in amino acids: CASSFPPGHSNTEAFF. CDR3 DNA: TGTGCCAGCAGCTTTCCCCCTGGACACTCGAACACTGAAGCTTTCTTT. V gene TRBV5-6 combines with J gene TRBJ1-1; D may be TRBD1 (5 bases). From germline, CDR1 is SGHDT and CDR2 YYEEEE. V lost 2 bases and J lost 1, with 15 bases in between. The CDR3 runs 16 residues. Together with reference TRBV5-6 and TRBJ1-1, the CDR3 gives the full variable domain: DAGVTQSPTHLIKTRGQQVTLRCSPKSGHDTVSWYQQALGQGPQFIFQYYEEEERQRGNFPDRFSGHQFPNYSSELNVNALLLGDSALYLCASSFPPGHSNTEAFFGQGTRLTVV.

This clone occurred once. The chain links TRBV19 to TRBJ1-6, with 9 bases aligning to TRBD1. The CDR3 sequence is 17 residues long. V lost 4 bases, J lost 5 bases, and 9 bases stayed unmatched. Germline V gives CDR1 LNHDA, CDR2 SQIVND (reference sequence). The CDR3 DNA reads TGTGCCAGTAGTACCCGGACAGGGGTACCTAATAATTCACCCCTCCACTTT. As protein: CASSTRTGVPNNSPLHF. The variable domain in full, completed from reference TRBV19 and TRBJ1-6, reads DGGITQSPKYLFRKEGQNVTLSCEQNLNHDAMYWYRQDPGQGLRLIYYSQIVNDFQKGDIAEGYSVSREKKESFPLTVTSAQKNPTAFYLCASSTRTGVPNNSPLHFGNGTRLTVT.

The chain joins TRBV21-1 to TRBJ2-5; the tabulated D call, TRBD2, remains unverified against the DNA. TRBV21-1 is termed a pseudogene. The CDR3 covers 18 residues. In nucleotides, the CDR3 is TGTGCCAGCAGCAACACAACGGTTATGGAGCCGGGACAAGAGACCCAGTACTTC. This encodes CASSNTTVMEPGQETQYF.

The CDR3 DNA reads as TGTGCCAGTAGTATTACAGGGAGGGTCAACACCGGGGAGCTGTTTTTT. It yields the protein CASSITGRVNTGELFF. The rearrangement uses TRBV19 and TRBJ2-2; D perhaps matches TRBD2 (7 bases). Between the trimmed V and J ends, which lost 3 bases and 2 bases, there was a span of 13 bases. This CDR3 has 16 amino acids. Germline V CDR1 and CDR2: LNHDA, SQIVND (reference sequence).

The V call is TRBV18, the J call TRBJ1-5; 9 bases agree with TRBD1. The CDR3 is made up of 16 amino acids. The germline CDR1 and CDR2 sequences are KGHSH and LQKENI. V lost 1 base, J lost 5 bases, and 6 bases stayed unmatched. CDR3 residues: CASSPQGTGNDQPQHF. The CDR3 coding sequence is TGTGCCAGCTCACCACAAGGGACAGGGAATGATCAGCCCCAGCATTTT.

This clone appeared once. CDR3 in amino acids: CASSFSDNQPQHF. In DNA, the CDR3 is TGTGCCAGCAGTTTCAGTGACAATCAGCCCCAGCATTTT. This chain joins TRBV11-3 and TRBJ1-5; D gene uncertain. The germline V gene has CDR1 SGHNT and CDR2 YENEEA. The CDR3 contains 13 residues. V was clipped by 6 bases and J by 3 bases, with 9 bases between them.

This chain links TRBV9 with TRBJ2-1; 7 bases agree with TRBD2. V gave up 3 bases and J gave up 6 bases; unmatched junction bases: 18. The CDR3 has 18 amino acids. The V gene's germline CDR1 is SGDLS and CDR2 YYNGEE. The CDR3 coding sequence is TGTGCCAGCAGCGAGCCTAGGATTCAGGAAGGGGAGGGCAATGAGCAGTTCTTC. This gives the protein CASSEPRIQEGEGNEQFF. Filled out from reference TRBV9 and TRBJ2-1, the complete variable domain reads DSGVTQTPKHLITATGQRVTLRCSPRSGDLSVYWYQQSLDQGLQFLIQYYNGEERAKGNILERFSAQQFPDLHSELNLSSLELGDSALYFCASSEPRIQEGEGNEQFFGPGTRLTVL.

The chain uses TRBV19 and TRBJ1-1; TRBD1 aligns across 7 bases. This CDR3 spans 14 amino acids. J gave up 4 bases and V 5 bases, and 7 bases lay outside the gene matches. The V gene's germline CDR1 is LNHDA and CDR2 SQIVND (reference sequence). The CDR3, as DNA: TGTGCCAGTAGTCCAACAGGGGTGGTCACTGAAGCTTTCTTT. It encodes CASSPTGVVTEAFF.

This clone is medium-sized (0.01 to 0.1%). J is TRBJ2-3 and V is TRBV30; D call uncertain. This CDR3 has 14 amino acids. Trimming stripped 2 bases from V and 0 bases from J, with 9 bases between. Looked up from germline, CDR1 is GTSNPN and CDR2 is SVGIG (reference sequence). The CDR3 is CAWSFAGSTDTQYF. CDR3 bases: TGTGCCTGGAGTTTCGCAGGCAGCACAGATACGCAGTATTTT.

V gene TRBV28 combines with J gene TRBJ1-1; 7 bases match TRBD1. CDR1 MDHEN and CDR2 SYDVKM come from the germline V gene. The length of the CDR3 is 15 residues. Germline trimming cut 6 bases from V and 3 bases from J; bases unmatched to any gene: 10. The CDR3 reads CASRKQGIGDTEAFF. In DNA form, the CDR3 reads TGTGCCAGCAGAAAACAGGGGATAGGAGACACTGAAGCTTTCTTT.

This chain links TRBV24-1 with TRBJ1-2; D may be TRBD1 (6 bases). Between the trimmed V and J ends, which lost 7 bases and 7 bases, there was a span of 15 bases. There are 13 residues in the CDR3. CDR1 and CDR2 (germline): KGHDR, SFDVKD. CDR3 protein: CATSSTGRPGYTF. CDR3 DNA sequence: TGTGCCACCAGCAGTACAGGGCGGCCTGGCTACACCTTC.

The rearrangement links TRBV18 to TRBJ1-1; D unclear. The CDR3 loop spans 12 amino acids. The V end was cut by 5 bases, the J end by 7 bases, with 11 bases between. CDR1 KGHSH and CDR2 LQKENI come from the germline V gene. The CDR3 reads CASSAGAHEAFF. CDR3 DNA sequence: TGTGCCAGCTCAGCCGGAGCACATGAAGCTTTCTTT.

The chain carries TRBV28 and TRBJ2-7; TRBD2 matches at 7 bases. CDR1 and CDR2 (germline): MDHEN, SYDVKM. The junction had 6 bases not matched to a gene; V was cut back by 6 bases and J by 4 bases. There are 13 residues in the CDR3. The CDR3 is CASSSPGGYEQYF. As DNA, the CDR3 is TGTGCCAGCAGCTCACCCGGGGGGTACGAGCAGTACTTC.

This rearrangement joins TRBV11-2 to TRBJ2-7; the match to TRBD2 covers 10 bases. V dropped 3 bases and J dropped 4; count of bases not matched to a gene: 3. Germline CDR1 SGHAT, CDR2 FQNNGV. The CDR3 is 14 residues long. CDR3 protein: CASSFLAGDYEQYF. The CDR3 region has the DNA TGTGCCAGCAGCTTCCTAGCGGGAGATTACGAGCAGTACTTC.

This chain joins TRBV3-1 (or the pseudogene TRBV3-2) and TRBJ1-6; 7 nucleotides match TRBD1. The CDR3 loop spans 15 amino acids. The V segment lost 3 bases and the J segment 6 bases; nucleotides outside the gene matches: 5. Germline assignment: CDR1 LGHDT and CDR2 YNNKEL (reference sequence). The CDR3 here is CASSQGQPGNSPLHF. DNA for the CDR3: TGTGCCAGCAGCCAGGGACAGCCTGGTAATTCACCCCTCCACTTT.

This chain joins TRBV2 and TRBJ2-3; D is perhaps TRBD2 (6 bases). Germline values: CDR1 SNHLY, CDR2 FYNNEI. V was shortened by 6 bases and J by 8 bases, with 18 bases between the two germline ends. The CDR3 loop spans 14 amino acids. CDR3 sequence reads: CASRAAGGQATQYF. DNA for the CDR3: TGTGCCAGCAGGGCAGCGGGTGGGCAAGCTACGCAGTATTTT.

This chain connects TRBV6-5 to TRBJ2-7; D ambiguous. CDR3 length: 14 amino acids. V lost 6 bases and J lost 3, with 15 bases in between. The germline CDR1 and CDR2 sequences are MNHEY and SVGAGI. CDR3 in amino acids: CASSHRAKLYEQYF. The CDR3 nucleotides read TGTGCCAGCAGCCACCGTGCGAAACTCTACGAGCAGTACTTC.

The chain has TRBV7-3 and TRBJ1-6; D call uncertain. Germline CDR1 is SGHTA and CDR2 is FQGTGA. The CDR3 runs to 15 residues. Trimming stripped 5 bases from V and 4 bases from J, with 12 bases between. The DNA for the CDR3 is TGTGCCAGCAGCCCCACTTCGGGTTATAATTCACCCCTCCACTTT. Residues: CASSPTSGYNSPLHF.

The rearrangement links TRBV11-2 to TRBJ2-7; D not resolved. V lost 4 bases and J lost 0, with 7 bases in between. From germline, CDR1 is SGHAT and CDR2 FQNNGV. The CDR3 runs to 13 residues. This CDR3 reads CASSSWASYEQYF. The CDR3 coding sequence is TGTGCCAGCAGCTCCTGGGCCTCCTACGAGCAGTACTTC. Filled out from reference TRBV11-2 and TRBJ2-7, the complete variable domain reads EAGVAQSPRYKIIEKRQSVAFWCNPISGHATLYWYQQILGQGPKLLIQFQNNGVVDDSQLPKDRFSAERLKGVDSTLKIQPAKLEDSAVYLCASSSWASYEQYFGPGTRLTVT.

CDR3 coding DNA: TGTGCCAGCAGTGACGGGTCTTTCTCTGGAAACACCATATATTTT. Residues: CASSDGSFSGNTIYF. The chain combines TRBV25-1 with TRBJ1-3; D is ambiguous. CDR3 length equals 15 residues. Germline V gene sequence: CDR1 MGHDK, CDR2 SYGVNS. The ends were cut back, 3 bases at V and 0 bases at J, with 9 bases in the middle.

The chain carries TRBV5-1 and TRBJ2-1, with D perhaps matching TRBD2 (5 bases). The CDR3 length is 19 residues. Germline CDR1 and CDR2: SGHRS and YFSETQ. Trimming shortened V by 2 bases and J by 5 bases, and 26 bases separated the two germline ends. The CDR3 nucleotides are TGCGCCAGCAGCTTCTATAACGGCGGTCAGAGGGATGAAGACAATGAGCAGTTCTTC. It encodes CASSFYNGGQRDEDNEQFF. Drawing the rest from reference TRBV5-1 and TRBJ2-1, the complete variable domain is KAGVTQTPRYLIKTRGQQVTLSCSPISGHRSVSWYQQTPGQGLQFLFEYFSETQRNKGNFPGRFSGRQFSNSRSEMNVSTLELGDSALYLCASSFYNGGQRDEDNEQFFGPGTRLTVL.